This T cell receptor beta chain was captured in a study of regulatory T cells in long-lasting Graves disease. V shed 5 bases, J shed 7 bases, and the junction held 10 bases outside the gene matches. Looked up from germline, CDR1 is MNHEY and CDR2 is SVGEGT. This CDR3 has 14 amino acids. Through Arm-PCR of CDR3 regions and iRepertoire HTBI primers, TCR beta libraries were built. TCRdb re-derived calls from the multiplex PCR reads in MiXCR, one entry per CDR3 protein. The sample carries around 460,000 distinct CDR3 sequences, around 15% recorded once. Ten or more counts support this clonotype. Time point described: newly diagnosed GD, antithyroid drugs for less than 3 months. Following extraction of RNA from PBMCs, that RNA was used to make the TCR library. This sample also belongs to another study, concerning T cells in Graves' hyperthyroidism and ophthalmopathy.

This receptor was identified in a woman between 50 and 59 years old with Graves disease. Specimen: peripheral blood mononuclear cells (PBMCs), collected at new diagnosis, from a patient treated with antithyroid drugs. This chain links TRBV6-2 or TRBV6-3 with TRBJ2-7; 8 bases match TRBD1. The CDR3 DNA sequence: TGTGCCAGCAGTCCCCAGACAGGGGTGCGAGAGCAGTACTTC. This translates into CASSPQTGVREQYF.